This TCR beta chain was profiled in a study of long-term antiretroviral therapy in people with HIV (dated 2022 in TCRdb). Broadly, across the study: The earliest samples were collected about a decade before the 2015 WHO recommendation for immediate ART, when ART was typically delayed until CD4 counts fell. A retrospective serial study tested whether changes in peripheral blood TRB repertoire composition and diversity were associated with ART initiation and durable HIV suppression. About a third of the roughly 30 participants with HIV were female. Test extractions of a monoclonal T-cell line alongside 30 to 35 polyclonal samples showed no cross-contamination during QIAcube processing. From 30 adults with confirmed HIV infection, the cohort provided approximately 190 cryopreserved PBMC samples, gathered serially across a mean of roughly 6 years (range 1-12). Here is what the overall study found, with its caveats: The repertoire was dominated across all time points by expanded TRB clones identified before ART initiation, although this dominance was seen to fluctuate and to decrease in many PLHIV after ART. Narrower CDR3 length ranges were observed in HIV repertoires than in controls, and an antigen-experienced repertoire with only a slight naive shift after ART was suggested by the network structure. No data were available on ART adherence, viral resistance or therapy changes, limiting inferences about post-ART repertoire changes. Starting ART was linked to a significant rise in TRB diversity, yet even with long-term ART the diversity remained significantly lower than in transplant donor controls. Because cell numbers in pre-ART samples were limited, unsorted PBMC were profiled instead of sorted CD4+ and CD8+ T cells. The samples span the years 2004 to 2017, and the ART regimens used may be less effective than current regimens. Limited PBMC availability meant only the TCR beta chain was sequenced, without alpha chain pairing.

As to this clone: Its cognate antigen has yet to be identified. No base quality values were provided; no much bigger clone lies one nucleotide off.

The immunoSEQ hsTCRB v3.0 assay was used at survey level resolution to sequence the TRB variable region. TRB sequencing targeted a depth of about 35,000-50,000 T-cell genomes per sample. An Illumina MiSeq with a v3 150-cycle kit was used to sequence the pooled TRB libraries. The original methods were these. Repertoire analysis was performed in R inside a reproducible Nextflow workflow that covered QC, data transformation and analysis. LymphoSeq2, an R package for AIRR-Seq data exploration, was used to implement custom analyses. Four samples that yielded fewer than 5000 total TRB sequences were excluded, so that approximately 170 HIV repertoires were analyzed. Among the approximately 180 HIV repertoires that were kept, around 59 were collected before ART initiation and some 130 were collected after ART initiation. Repertoires were downsampled to 5000 TRB nucleotide sequences, and summary statistics were averaged over 100 downsampling iterations. Only TRB sequences with CDR3 regions of at least seven amino acids were retained for analysis. Diversity was measured with a Shannon entropy-derived clonality score and the Gini coefficient. In the repertoire networks, any two of the top 5000 CDR3 amino acid sequences were connected whenever the two sequences differed by an edit distance of one. Antigen specificity groups and MHC restriction were predicted for TRB CDR3 amino acid sequences with GLIPH2. To flag known CMV, EBV, HIV or tissue antigen associations, CDR3 amino acid sequences were matched against VDJdb and McPAS-TCR. Pre-ART, post-ART and control groups were compared with Wilcoxon signed-rank tests and Holm-Bonferroni correction. Held by TCRdb, this immuneACCESS table contains in-frame sequences only and omits some clones. Under half of the omission traces to an unresolved V gene where checked; the cause of the rest is unknown. From that table come the V and J calls and clone size; the DNA was used to work out D and trimming. The sample data list 32,000 or so clones, and about 74% of these were observed just once. The ten largest clones take up roughly 7.1% of the sample.

To be included, a participant needed at least one PBMC sample from before ART initiation plus at least two post-ART samples. Treatment was received in the United States of America by all participants with HIV. Before DNA extraction, cryopreserved samples containing about 1-11 million PBMC were thawed and washed. At the time of the earliest PBMC sample, participants with HIV were aged between roughly 23 and 60 years. PBMC samples from each participant spanned 1-4 timepoints before ART initiation and 2-8 timepoints after ART initiation, with a median of 7 samples. For every participant, serial HIV viral load, CD4+ T-cell count, ART history and demographic data were obtained. A Qiagen kit on a QIAcube was used to extract genomic DNA from unsorted PBMC, with samples processed in batches of 12. The germline V gene specifies MGHRA as CDR1 and YSYEKL as CDR2. CDR3 length: 16 amino acids, cysteine to phenylalanine. Just CDR3 DNA is preserved here, 48 bases in frame from base 1. V was cut back by 4 bases and J by 7 bases, leaving a gap of 20 bases between them.

Here the sequenced sample was unsorted PBMCs, taken 2 years after starting antiretroviral therapy. This TCR was sampled from a woman between 50 and 59 years old with HIV. Rearrangement joined TRBV4-1 to TRBJ1-5, and TRBD1 may be the D gene, going by 5 matching bases. The DNA sequence is TGCGCCAGCAGCCTCGGAGCCGGGCAGGGCGGACAGCCCCAGCATTTT. Its protein product is CASSLGAGQGGQPQHF.